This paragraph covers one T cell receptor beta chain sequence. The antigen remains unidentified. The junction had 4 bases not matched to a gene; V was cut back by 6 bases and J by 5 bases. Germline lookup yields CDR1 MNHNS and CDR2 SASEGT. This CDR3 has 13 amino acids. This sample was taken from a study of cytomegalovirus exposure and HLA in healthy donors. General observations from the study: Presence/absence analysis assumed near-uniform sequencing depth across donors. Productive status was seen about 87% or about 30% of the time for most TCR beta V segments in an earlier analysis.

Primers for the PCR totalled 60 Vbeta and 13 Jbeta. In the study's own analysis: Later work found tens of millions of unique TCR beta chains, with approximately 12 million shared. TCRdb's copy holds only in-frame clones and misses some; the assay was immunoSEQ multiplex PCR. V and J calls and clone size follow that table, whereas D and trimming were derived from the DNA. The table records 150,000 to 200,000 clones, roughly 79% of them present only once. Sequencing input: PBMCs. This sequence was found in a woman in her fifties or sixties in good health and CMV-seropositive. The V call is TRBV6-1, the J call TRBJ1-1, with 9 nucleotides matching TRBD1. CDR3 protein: CASSGQGRTEAFF. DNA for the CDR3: TGTGCCAGCAGCGGACAGGGGAGAACTGAAGCTTTCTTT.